This is a list of T cell receptor beta chains from one sample in a study of cytomegalovirus exposure and HLA in healthy donors. Using immunoSEQ multiplex PCR, the repertoire was profiled, and TCRdb retains in-frame clones only, with some absent. Among about 200,000 clones, over 65% were seen once, and the ten largest hold roughly 5.4%. The sample consisted of PBMCs. The origin of the receptors is a woman under 30 in good health and CMV-seronegative. CDR3s include the opening cysteine and the closing phenylalanine or tryptophan. Not all rows give a size; the values are once, few, many and, for expanded clones, a class.

CASSTTISYEQYF,NA,TRBJ2-7,TRBV6-1,13
CASSHRLFNEQFF,NA,TRBJ2-1,TRBV6-5,13
CASSLAGGLAGGASEQYF,NA,TRBJ2-7,TRBV5-1,18
CASSPRGALYGYTF,NA,TRBJ1-2,TRBV13,14
CASRDSGSTDTQYF,NA,TRBJ2-3,TRBV6-4,14
CASSGVRGTEAFF,NA,TRBJ1-1,TRBV4-1,13
CSVVTWTNNNYGYTF,NA,TRBJ1-2,TRBV29-1,15
CASSGAGQVTEAFF,NA,TRBJ1-1,TRBV5-1,14
CASSPDGSDGYTF,NA,TRBJ1-2,TRBV5-6,13
CASRRQGAAGELFF,NA,TRBJ2-2,TRBV2,14
CASSFETGGFYEQYF,NA,TRBJ2-7,TRBV5-1,15
CASSYSSGSSSYEQYF,NA,TRBJ2-7,TRBV6-6,16
CASSLRGTTRGTDTQYF,NA,TRBJ2-3,TRBV5-6,17
CASSPRTDRNIQYF,NA,TRBJ2-4,TRBV5-6,14
CASPVPPDTQYF,few,TRBJ2-3,TRBV2,12
CASSGWTGNTGELFF,NA,TRBJ2-2,TRBV5-1,15
CASSEGGGNTGELFF,NA,TRBJ2-2,TRBV6-1,15
CASSDGTARVETQYF,NA,TRBJ2-5,TRBV2,15
CASSELGGNYEQYF,NA,TRBJ2-7,TRBV6-1,14
CASSEAGSGEQYF,NA,TRBJ2-7,TRBV2,13
CASRTSIPDTQYF,NA,TRBJ2-3,TRBV6-5,13
CAISDSGGNVKRNTIYF,NA,TRBJ1-3,TRBV10-3,17
CASSPLEGTGGPSNYGYTF,few,TRBJ1-2,TRBV18,19
CASSLQGAVTDTQYF,NA,TRBJ2-3,TRBV5-1,15
CASSSPQVSYEQYF,NA,TRBJ2-7,TRBV7-6,14
CASSLGRNTEAFF,NA,TRBJ1-1,TRBV5-4,13
CASSGDYQETQYF,NA,TRBJ2-5,TRBV9,13
CASSLISSENTEAFF,NA,TRBJ1-1,TRBV5-1,15
CASSRPGQESYEQYF,NA,TRBJ2-7,TRBV4-1,15
CASSVEGGLGTEAFF,many,TRBJ1-1,TRBV6-4,15
CASSSPGGLNQPQHF,NA,TRBJ1-5,TRBV28,15
CASSQGQGGQPQHF,NA,TRBJ1-5,TRBV18,14
CASWRESGKRVAFF,NA,TRBJ1-1,TRBV6-5,14
CAGGGQAAGNTIYF,few,TRBJ1-3,TRBV6-1,14
CASSPGRGVTDTQYF,NA,TRBJ2-3,TRBV18,15
CASSQEAGARDTEAFF,NA,TRBJ1-1,TRBV4-1,16
CASSLDIHGTSTYEQYF,NA,TRBJ2-7,TRBV7-8,17
CASSLAVESDTQYF,NA,TRBJ2-3,TRBV5-1,14
CAWNAGRGWAYNEQFF,NA,TRBJ2-1,TRBV30,16
CASSSGFNYGYTF,once,TRBJ1-2,TRBV28,13
CASTTSLTGGELFF,NA,TRBJ2-2,TRBV6-5,14
CASSLAGVYNEQFF,few,TRBJ2-1,TRBV5-1,14
CASSDRRGGINEQFF,NA,TRBJ2-1,TRBV6-4,15
CASSSGSPTDTQYF,NA,TRBJ2-3,TRBV5-1,14
CASSLYSQSNYGYTF,NA,TRBJ1-2,TRBV27,15